These 21 T cell receptor beta chains share one sample of origin, sequenced in a study of Ad26.COV2.S vaccination and SARS-CoV-2 variants. TCRdb's copy holds only in-frame clones and misses some; the assay was immunoSEQ multiplex PCR. This table has about 350,000 clones, roughly nine tenths appearing once. The sequencing here drew on peripheral blood, taken after recovery from COVID-19. These TCRs come from a human donor who had recovered from COVID-19.

The chain couples TRBV27 to TRBJ2-1; 8 nucleotides align to TRBD1. Germline-derived CDR1 and CDR2 are MNHEY and SMNVEV (reference sequence). The V segment lost 0 bases and the J segment 9 bases; nucleotides outside the gene matches: 7. The CDR3 sequence is 15 residues long. CDR3 region: CASSLSVQGAGEQFF. In nucleotides, the CDR3 is TGTGCCAGCAGTTTATCGGTCCAGGGGGCTGGTGAGCAGTTCTTC.

The chain employs TRBV2 and TRBJ1-1; D is perhaps TRBD1 (5 bases). The CDR3 is made up of 11 amino acids. The germline V gene encodes CDR1 SNHLY and CDR2 FYNNEI. The germline V and J ends were trimmed by 4 bases and 7 bases, with 7 bases remaining between them. CDR3 residues: CASSAGVEAFF. The CDR3 nucleotides are TGTGCCAGCAGTGCGGGGGTTGAAGCTTTCTTT.

This clone was counted only a few times. The chain joins TRBV10-3 to TRBJ1-2; D uncertain. The CDR3 contains 16 residues. V lost 7 bases to trimming and J lost 0 bases, with 18 bases between them. The germline gives CDR1 ENHRY, CDR2 SYGVKD. The CDR3 spells CAITDSNRDSNYGYTF. As DNA, the CDR3 is TGTGCCATCACAGACTCCAACCGGGATTCTAACTATGGCTACACCTTC.

This chain joins TRBV7-2 and TRBJ1-2; no reliable D call. CDR1 is SGHTA and CDR2 is FQGNSA in the germline V gene. Trimming cost V 4 bases and J 7 bases, with 16 bases left between them. The CDR3 is 14 amino acids. CDR3 sequence (DNA): TGTGCCAGCAGCTCCCAAATGGGAACCCCTGGCTACACCTTC. It is translated as CASSSQMGTPGYTF.

V gene TRBV6-5 combines with J gene TRBJ1-2; D call uncertain. The V end lost 6 bases, the J end lost 8 bases, and 19 bases lay between the germline ends. The germline V gene encodes CDR1 MNHEY and CDR2 SVGAGI. This CDR3 comprises 14 residues. In DNA, the CDR3 is TGTGCCAGCAGCTCCTCGACGGGATATTGGGGCTACACCTTC. This codes for CASSSSTGYWGYTF.

This clone was picked up many times. The chain carries TRBV2 and TRBJ1-2; D is unclear. CDR1 is SNHLY, CDR2 FYNNEI, per germline. The CDR3 length is 14 residues. V shed 6 bases and J shed 4 bases, with 15 bases lying between them. The CDR3 DNA is TGTGCCAGCAGCTCTCTCTCAGATATCTATGGCTACACCTTC. Translation gives CASSSLSDIYGYTF.

The rearrangement uses TRBV21-1 and TRBJ2-3; the table's D call of TRBD1 was not tested on the DNA. TRBV21-1 represents a pseudogene. CDR3 length equals 16 residues. CDR3 coding DNA: TGTGCCAGCAGAGGGCCAGGGGGAAGACACACAGATACGCAGTATTTT. Translating gives CASRGPGGRHTDTQYF.

This chain uses TRBV11-2 with TRBJ1-2; 7 bases match TRBD1. With 3 bases clipped from V and 2 bases from J, the junction kept 0 bases outside the gene matches. Per germline, CDR1 SGHAT and CDR2 FQNNGV. The CDR3 is 13 amino acids. CDR3 sequence reads: CASSLGQNYGYTF. As DNA, the CDR3 is TGTGCCAGCAGCTTGGGACAGAACTATGGCTACACCTTC.

This clone was seen a handful of times. This chain links TRBV7-9 with TRBJ1-2; 8 bases agree with TRBD1. With 3 bases clipped from V and 6 bases from J, the junction kept 6 bases outside the gene matches. The CDR3 spans 14 residues. Per the germline V gene, CDR1 is SEHNR and CDR2 is FQNEAQ (reference sequence). CDR3 amino acids: CASSFGQGGNGYTF. In nucleotides, the CDR3 is TGTGCCAGCAGCTTCGGACAGGGTGGTAATGGCTACACCTTC.

The chain joins TRBV11-3 to TRBJ2-2; 9 nucleotides align to TRBD2. J gave up 6 bases and V 0 bases, and 14 bases lay outside the gene matches. This CDR3 is 19 amino acids long. In germline, CDR1 is SGHNT, CDR2 YENEEA. The CDR3 region has the DNA TGTGCCAGCAGCTTAGATCGGCCCTCAGCGGGGGGATTGGCCGGGGAGCTGTTTTTT. Encoded protein: CASSLDRPSAGGLAGELFF.

The V and J genes are TRBV11-2 and TRBJ2-5; 8 bases fit TRBD1. V shed 5 bases and J 2 bases; nucleotides not matched to a gene: 7. Per germline, CDR1 SGHAT and CDR2 FQNNGV. The CDR3 contains 15 residues. DNA of the CDR3: TGTGCCAGCAGCCTTGGGACAGGCGTACAAGAGACCCAGTACTTC. This translates into CASSLGTGVQETQYF. The entire variable domain, with the rest obtained from reference TRBV11-2 and TRBJ2-5, is as follows: EAGVAQSPRYKIIEKRQSVAFWCNPISGHATLYWYQQILGQGPKLLIQFQNNGVVDDSQLPKDRFSAERLKGVDSTLKIQPAKLEDSAVYLCASSLGTGVQETQYFGPGTRLLVL.

V is TRBV5-1 and J is TRBJ1-2; 7 positions agree with TRBD1. Germline loops: CDR1 SGHRS, CDR2 YFSETQ. The CDR3 length is 15 residues. V shed 4 bases and J 4 bases; nucleotides not matched to a gene: 10. In nucleotides, the CDR3 is TGCGCCAGCAGCCCTAGTGACAGGGACCCCTATGGCTACACCTTC. The encoded protein is CASSPSDRDPYGYTF.

The chain uses TRBV15 and TRBJ1-4; 9 bases map to TRBD1. Germline V CDR1 and CDR2: LNHNV, YYDKDF (reference sequence). The CDR3 is made up of 16 amino acids. The trim removed 3 bases at V and 4 bases at J, leaving 6 bases unmatched. This chain's CDR3 is CATSRRGQGLNEKLFF. DNA of the CDR3: TGTGCCACCAGCAGGCGAGGACAGGGGCTTAATGAAAAACTGTTTTTT.

This clone appeared once. The chain has TRBV12-2 and TRBJ2-3. TRBV12-2 is recorded as a pseudogene. This CDR3 region has 15 residues. CDR3 in amino acids: CASQSGEQLTDTQYF. CDR3 nucleotide sequence: TGTGCAAGTCAAAGTGGGGAACAGCTCACTGATACGCAGTATTTT.

The chain combines TRBV14 with TRBJ1-1, with D possibly being TRBD1 (6 bases). CDR1 and CDR2 (germline): SGHDN, FVKESK. This CDR3 region has 15 residues. V gave up 1 base and J gave up 4 bases, with 13 bases separating them. The CDR3 nucleotides read TGTGCCAGCAGCCAAGTAGGGGGGGGTGGCACTGAAGCTTTCTTT. Amino acid sequence: CASSQVGGGGTEAFF.

This clone occurred once. The chain combines TRBV7-8 with TRBJ2-7, with 12 bases identical to TRBD1. The length of the CDR3 is 17 residues. V was pared by 3 bases and J by 6 bases, with 12 bases of the junction left unmatched. In germline, CDR1 is SGHVS, CDR2 FQNEAQ. The CDR3 is CASSLRSLGTGGFEQYF. CDR3 DNA sequence: TGTGCCAGCAGCTTGAGATCTTTAGGGACAGGGGGCTTCGAGCAGTACTTC. Supplemented by reference TRBV7-8 and TRBJ2-7, the full variable domain reads GAGVSQSPRYKVAKRGQDVALRCDPISGHVSLFWYQQALGQGPEFLTYFQNEAQLDKSGLPSDRFFAERPEGSVSTLKIQRTQQEDSAVYLCASSLRSLGTGGFEQYFGPGTRLTVT.

The V and J genes are TRBV27 and TRBJ2-3; TRBD2 matches 12 bases. V dropped 8 bases and J dropped 3; count of bases not matched to a gene: 6. The CDR3 contains 15 residues. CDR1 is MNHEY and CDR2 is SMNVEV in the germline V gene (reference sequence). This CDR3 reads CASGPSGGATDTQYF. Written as DNA, the CDR3 is TGTGCCAGCGGGCCTAGCGGGGGGGCGACAGATACGCAGTATTTT.

The J gene is TRBJ2-3, the V gene TRBV5-5; D gene uncertain. This CDR3 spans 12 amino acids. Trimming removed 0 bases from V and 4 bases from J, with 3 bases in between. Germline lookup yields CDR1 SGHKS and CDR2 YYEKEE (reference sequence). Here the CDR3 DNA reads TGTGCCAGCAGCTTGGGGTCAGATACGCAGTATTTT. Amino acids: CASSLGSDTQYF. The whole variable domain, remainder taken from reference TRBV5-5 and TRBJ2-3, is DAGVTQSPTHLIKTRGQQVTLRCSPISGHKSVSWYQQVLGQGPQFIFQYYEKEERGRGNFPDRFSARQFPNYSSELNVNALLLGDSALYLCASSLGSDTQYFGPGTRLTVL.

This clone turned up a few times. The chain combines TRBV7-9 with TRBJ1-5, with TRBD1 as a possible D gene (6 bases). Germline V lookup: CDR1 SEHNR, CDR2 FQNEAQ (reference sequence). V lost 6 bases to trimming and J lost 6 bases, with 15 bases between them. CDR3 length equals 14 residues. The CDR3 DNA is TGTGCCAGCAGTCCTGAGGGGGGGGCTCAGCCCCAGCATTTT. Protein sequence: CASSPEGGAQPQHF.

This chain connects TRBV5-1 to TRBJ1-1; the match to TRBD1 covers 7 bases. The junction had 6 bases not matched to a gene; V was cut back by 4 bases and J by 3 bases. CDR1 SGHRS and CDR2 YFSETQ come from the germline V gene. This CDR3 has 14 amino acids. The CDR3 is CASSGDSFYTEAFF. CDR3 bases: TGCGCCAGCAGCGGGGACAGCTTTTACACTGAAGCTTTCTTT.

The rearrangement uses TRBV7-2 and TRBJ2-7; TRBD1 is a possible D gene (6 bases). Per the germline V gene, CDR1 is SGHTA and CDR2 is FQGNSA. The V end lost 5 bases, the J end lost 0 bases, and 11 bases lay between the germline ends. The CDR3 totals 14 residues. The CDR3 sequence: CASSPGDNSYEQYF. CDR3 DNA: TGTGCCAGCAGCCCTGGGGACAACTCCTACGAGCAGTACTTC.